This T cell receptor (beta chain) stems from a study of OX40 agonist ivuxolimab in advanced cancers. The wider study: Ivuxolimab doses were 0.01, 0.1, 0.3, 1.5, 3 or 10 mg/kg every 2 weeks. Head and neck, renal cell, melanoma or hepatocellular carcinoma were the cancers that dose-escalation patients had.

CDR3 length equals 14 residues. V shed 1 base and J shed 5 bases, with 11 bases lying between them. CDR1 SGHTA and CDR2 FQGNSA come from the germline V gene. This clone was recorded only once. Its target is unknown. Generated by immunoSEQ multiplex PCR, the TCRdb table keeps only in-frame clones and is missing some. The profile covers some 76,000 clones, with approximately 80% appearing a single time and around 1.8% taken by the ten largest. Study outcomes and limitations: Low normalized T-cell clonal expansion was additionally recorded for some nonresponders.

Sequenced material: CD4+ or CD8+ T cells sorted from blood, taken in a trial of the OX40 agonist ivuxolimab. The sequence was collected from an adult with an advanced solid tumor such as melanoma, head and neck, liver or kidney cancer. The chain is built from TRBV7-2 and TRBJ2-5; TRBD1 is a possible D gene (6 bases). In DNA, the CDR3 is TGTGCCAGCAGCTTAGTAACAGGGCTGGAGACCCAGTACTTC. It codes for CASSLVTGLETQYF.